This T cell receptor (beta chain) is drawn from a study of shared clonotypes between healthy human individuals. This CDR3 comprises 14 residues. With V trimmed by 5 bases and J by 4 bases, 2 bases remained unmatched. Germline V gives CDR1 WNHNN, CDR2 SYGVQD (reference sequence). TCRdb keeps only in-frame clones here, not all; method: immunoSEQ multiplex PCR. The table lists some 2,000,000 clones, about 94% of them singletons. The TCR originated in a man aged 18 to 29 in good health. The sample comprised naive CD4+ T cells sorted from blood. Sample subset: CD45RA+ positively selected. J is TRBJ2-3 and V is TRBV10-1; TRBD1 matches at 11 bases. CDR3 DNA: TGCGCCAGCAGTAAGGACAGGGGGCCAGATACGCAGTATTTT. This sequence encodes CASSKDRGPDTQYF.